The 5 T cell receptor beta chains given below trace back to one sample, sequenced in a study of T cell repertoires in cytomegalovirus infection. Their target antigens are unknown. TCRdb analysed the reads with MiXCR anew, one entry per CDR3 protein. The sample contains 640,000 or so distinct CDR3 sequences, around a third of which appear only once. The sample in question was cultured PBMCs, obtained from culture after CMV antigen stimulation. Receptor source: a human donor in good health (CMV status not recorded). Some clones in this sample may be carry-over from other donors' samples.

This chain's CDR3 is CASSLAEGNTDTQYF. CDR3 sequence (DNA): TGTGCCAGCAGCCTAGCGGAGGGGAACACAGATACGCAGTATTTT. J is TRBJ2-3 and V is TRBV2; TRBD2 agrees at 7 bases. Per the germline V gene, CDR1 is SNHLY and CDR2 is FYNNEI. The CDR3 runs to 15 residues. The J segment lost 2 bases and the V segment lost 6 bases, leaving 8 bases of the junction unmatched.

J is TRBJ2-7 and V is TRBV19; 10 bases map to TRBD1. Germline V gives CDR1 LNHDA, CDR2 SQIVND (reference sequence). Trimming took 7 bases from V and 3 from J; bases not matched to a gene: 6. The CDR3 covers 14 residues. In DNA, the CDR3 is TGTGCCAGTACCGCGGGGACAGGGGACTACGAGCAGTACTTC. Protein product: CASTAGTGDYEQYF.

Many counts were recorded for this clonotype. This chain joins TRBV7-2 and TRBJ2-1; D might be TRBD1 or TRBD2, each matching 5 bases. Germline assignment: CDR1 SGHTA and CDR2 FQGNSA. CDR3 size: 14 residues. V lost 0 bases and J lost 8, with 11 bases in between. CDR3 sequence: CASSLAGRFYEQFF. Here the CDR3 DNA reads TGTGCCAGCAGCTTAGCGGGACGTTTCTATGAGCAGTTCTTC. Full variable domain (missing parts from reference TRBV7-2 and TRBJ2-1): GAGVSQSPSNKVTEKGKDVELRCDPISGHTALYWYRQSLGQGLEFLIYFQGNSAPDKSGLPSDRFSAERTGGSVSTLTIQRTQQEDSAVYLCASSLAGRFYEQFFGPGTRLTVL.

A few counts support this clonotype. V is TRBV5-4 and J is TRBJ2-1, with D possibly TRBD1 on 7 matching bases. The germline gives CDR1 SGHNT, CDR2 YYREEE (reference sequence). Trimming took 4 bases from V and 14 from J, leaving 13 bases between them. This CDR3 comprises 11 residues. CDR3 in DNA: TGTGCCAGCAGCGGGGGGACAGTGGAGTTCTTC. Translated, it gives CASSGGTVEFF.

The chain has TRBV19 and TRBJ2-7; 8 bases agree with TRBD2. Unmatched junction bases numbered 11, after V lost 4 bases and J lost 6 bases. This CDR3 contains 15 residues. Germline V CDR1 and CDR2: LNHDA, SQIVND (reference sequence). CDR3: CASSTGPGGDTEQYF. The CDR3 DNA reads TGTGCCAGTAGTACTGGACCGGGAGGGGATACCGAGCAGTACTTC.